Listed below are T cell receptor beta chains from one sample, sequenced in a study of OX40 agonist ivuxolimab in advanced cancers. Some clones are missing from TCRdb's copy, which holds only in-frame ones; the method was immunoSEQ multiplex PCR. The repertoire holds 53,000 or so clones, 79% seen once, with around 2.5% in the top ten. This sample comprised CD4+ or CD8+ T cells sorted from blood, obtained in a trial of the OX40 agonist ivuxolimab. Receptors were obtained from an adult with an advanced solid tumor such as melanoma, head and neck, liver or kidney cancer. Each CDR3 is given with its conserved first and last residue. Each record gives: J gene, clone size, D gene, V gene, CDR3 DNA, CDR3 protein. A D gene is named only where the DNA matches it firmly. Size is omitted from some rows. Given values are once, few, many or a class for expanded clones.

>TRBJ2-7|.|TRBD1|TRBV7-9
TGTGCCAGCAGCTTAAGTGTTACAGGGGACGAGCAGTACTTC
CASSLSVTGDEQYF
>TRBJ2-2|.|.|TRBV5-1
TGCGCCAGCAGCTTGGCGGAACCCGCGAACACCGGGGAGCTGTTTTTT
CASSLAEPANTGELFF
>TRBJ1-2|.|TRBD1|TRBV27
TGTGCCAGCAGTCCCCGGACAGGGGGGCATGGCTACACCTTC
CASSPRTGGHGYTF
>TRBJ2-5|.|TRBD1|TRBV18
TGTGCCAGCTCACCGGGACAGAGGGAGACCCAGTACTTC
CASSPGQRETQYF
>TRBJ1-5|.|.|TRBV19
TGTGCCAGTAGACTCGGTAGTCAGCCCCAGCATTTT
CASRLGSQPQHF
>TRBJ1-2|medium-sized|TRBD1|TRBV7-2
TGTGCCAGCAGCTTAGCTCTTGTAGGACAGGGTGAGGGTGGCTACACCTTC
CASSLALVGQGEGGYTF
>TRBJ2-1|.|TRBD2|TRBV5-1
TGCGCCAGCAGCTATATAGCGGGAGTAATGATGAATGAGCAGTTCTTC
CASSYIAGVMMNEQFF
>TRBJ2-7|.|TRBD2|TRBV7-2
TGTGCCAGCAGCTTAGGGTACGGGGGGGGCCACGAGCAGTACTTC
CASSLGYGGGHEQYF
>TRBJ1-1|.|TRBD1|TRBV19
TGTGCCAGTAGTATGATAGGGGGCATCACTGAAGCTTTCTTT
CASSMIGGITEAFF
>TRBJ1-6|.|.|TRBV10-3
TGTGCCATCAGTGCCGGGACACAAACCTATAATTCACCCCTCCACTTT
CAISAGTQTYNSPLHF
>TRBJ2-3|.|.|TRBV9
TGTGCCAGCACAGGCGGACCATACACAGATACGCAGTATTTT
CASTGGPYTDTQYF
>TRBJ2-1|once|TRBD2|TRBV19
TGTGCCAGTAGTATCGTAGCGGGGGGCCTCGATGAGCAGTTCTTC
CASSIVAGGLDEQFF
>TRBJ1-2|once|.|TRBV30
TGTGCCTGGAGTATCGGGGAGGAGGTGGGTGGCTACACCTTC
CAWSIGEEVGGYTF
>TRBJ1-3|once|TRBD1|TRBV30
TGTGCCTGGAGCCTAGGGACAGGGGGCACCATATATTTT
CAWSLGTGGTIYF
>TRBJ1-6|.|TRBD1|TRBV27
TGTGCCAGCAGAGGGACAGCGAATTCACCCCTCCACTTT
CASRGTANSPLHF
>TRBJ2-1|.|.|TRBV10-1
TGCGCCAGCACCCCCTGTGAGCTTTTAGACCTCTTCTACAATGAGCAGTTCTTC
CASTPCELLDLFYNEQFF
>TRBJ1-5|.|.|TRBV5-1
TGCGCCACCCGACCAGGGCAGGGTCAGCCCCAGCATTTT
CATRPGQGQPQHF
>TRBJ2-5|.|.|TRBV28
TGTGCCAGCAGTTCCCGGGACACGGAGACCCAGTACTTC
CASSSRDTETQYF
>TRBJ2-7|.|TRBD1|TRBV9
TGTGCCAGCAGCCCCAAGGGGACAGCGACCTTTTACGAGCAGTACTTC
CASSPKGTATFYEQYF
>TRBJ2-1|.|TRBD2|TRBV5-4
TGTGCCAGCAGCTTAGTGGGAGGGCCTGGTGATGAGCAGTTCTTC
CASSLVGGPGDEQFF
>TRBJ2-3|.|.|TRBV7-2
TGTGCCAGCAGCTACGGACGGAATACGCAGTATTTT
CASSYGRNTQYF
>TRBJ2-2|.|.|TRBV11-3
TGTGCCAGCAGCCTTTTCCAGACCGGGGAGCTGTTTTTT
CASSLFQTGELFF
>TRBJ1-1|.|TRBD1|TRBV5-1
TGCGCCAGCAGCGTTCCGGGACAGGTGAACACTGAAGCTTTCTTT
CASSVPGQVNTEAFF
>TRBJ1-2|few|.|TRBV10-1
TGCGCCAGCACTTCGGATGGCTACACCTTC
CASTSDGYTF
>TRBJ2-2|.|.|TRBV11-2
TGTGCCAGCAGGCGGCAGCTCGAGGACACCGGGGAGCTGTTTTTT
CASRRQLEDTGELFF
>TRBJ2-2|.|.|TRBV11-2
TGTGCCAGCAGCTTACGGGGGTCCGACACCGGGGAGCTGTTTTTT
CASSLRGSDTGELFF
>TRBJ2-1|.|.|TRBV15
TGTGCCACCAGCAGAGGGAGTACCGGGACGGACTCCAATGAGCAGTTCTTC
CATSRGSTGTDSNEQFF
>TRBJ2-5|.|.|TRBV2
TGTGCCAGCAGTGGTTTCAGCAGGGTTGAGACCCAGTACTTC
CASSGFSRVETQYF
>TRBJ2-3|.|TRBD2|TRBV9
TGTGCCAGCAGTGCCGGGACTAGCTTGGATACGCAGTATTTT
CASSAGTSLDTQYF
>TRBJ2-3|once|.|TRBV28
TGTGCCAGCAGTTGGGACTCAGGGGGTGCAGATACGCAGTATTTT
CASSWDSGGADTQYF
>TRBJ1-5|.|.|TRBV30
TGTGCCTGGAGTGCTGGGGGGGGCCGGGGTCAGCCCCAGCATTTT
CAWSAGGGRGQPQHF
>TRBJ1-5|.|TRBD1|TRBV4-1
TGCGCCAGCAGCCAAGGGGGATGGTCTTCTACAGGGGCTAGCAATCAGCCCCAGCATTTT
CASSQGGWSSTGASNQPQHF